This T cell receptor (beta chain) was obtained from a study of T cells expressing NK-cell markers. About the research overall: Sorted CD3+CD56+NKG2C+, CD3+CD56+NKG2C- and CD3+CD56-NKG2C+ T-cell subsets were beta-chain profiled. The authors sequenced eight donors, of whom seven were HCMV-seropositive and one was seronegative.

Reprocessing the 5' RACE reads, TCRdb reports a single entry for every CDR3 protein and omits DNA. In total, the table holds about 440,000 distinct CDR3 sequences. CDR1 and CDR2 (germline): SGHVS, FQNEAQ. The CDR3 length is 16 residues. Turning to this clonotype: Its antigen is undetermined.

General study points: The share of CD8+ T cells held by dominant NKG2C+ clonotypes was about 1.0-8% in roughly 6 donors. Uncertainty persisted over the HCMV specificity of expanded NKG2C+ T cell clones.

The source of this sequence is a woman aged 18 to 75 in good health. The chain is built from TRBV7-8 and TRBJ2-1; TCRdb's D gene call, TRBD1, goes unchecked for lack of DNA. The sample consisted of blood T cells: a sorted CD56 or NKG2C T cell subset, CD4+ or CD8+ T cells, or bulk PBMC T cells (not recorded which). CDR3: CASSLVPGETYNEQFF.